Listed below are T cell receptor beta chains from one sample, sequenced in a study of beta chain features in type 1 diabetes. The table came from immunoSEQ multiplex PCR; TCRdb's copy has only in-frame clones and leaves some out. The repertoire holds over 150,000 clones, more than 10% seen once, with about 0.66% in the top ten. Material: central memory CD4+ T cells from blood. These receptors all stem from a woman between 18 and 30 years old in good health. CDR3s include the opening cysteine and the closing phenylalanine or tryptophan.

V | CDR3
TRBV29-1 | CSVELWSSLAKNIQYF
TRBV7-2 | CASSLAVSGGQETQYF
TRBV6-6 | CASSWEPNYGYTF
TRBV28 | CASSNIPYGYTF
TRBV5-1 | CASSLARDEQFF
TRBV15 | CATSRGERNYGYTF
TRBV9 | CASSALEGSTDTQYF
TRBV5-5 | CASSSGQTNQPQHF
TRBV7-3 | CASSQGLAGGYAEQFF
TRBV7-2 | CASSLVPRESFTGELFF
TRBV5-1 | CASSRTGGEETQYF